These T cell receptor beta chains were read from a single sample in a study of cytomegalovirus exposure and HLA in healthy donors. Produced via immunoSEQ multiplex PCR; TCRdb's table is partial and in-frame only. This table has about 150,000 clones, roughly 80% appearing once. Sequences were obtained from PBMCs. The origin of the receptors is a woman in her 40s in good health and CMV-seronegative. The CDR3 runs from the conserved cysteine through the conserved F or W. The D gene is left open where the match is weak. Not all rows give a size; the values are once, few, many and, for expanded clones, a class.

clone_size: .
j_call: TRBJ1-5
d_call: .
v_call: TRBV6-5
cdr3_aa: CASRGGANQPQHF
cdr3_nt: TGTGCCAGCAGGGGGGGGGCTAATCAGCCCCAGCATTTT

clone_size: .
j_call: TRBJ1-2
d_call: .
v_call: TRBV10-3
cdr3_aa: CAISDPRRGSGYTF
cdr3_nt: TGTGCCATCAGTGACCCCAGGAGGGGAAGCGGCTACACCTTC

clone_size: .
j_call: TRBJ1-4
d_call: TRBD1
v_call: TRBV6-4
cdr3_aa: CASAIGQGLTNEKLFF
cdr3_nt: TGTGCCAGTGCCATAGGACAGGGCCTAACTAATGAAAAACTGTTTTTT

clone_size: few
j_call: TRBJ1-2
d_call: TRBD1
v_call: TRBV6-5
cdr3_aa: CASSRRQGGYGYTF
cdr3_nt: TGTGCCAGCAGCCGAAGACAGGGGGGATACGGCTACACCTTC

clone_size: few
j_call: TRBJ1-5
d_call: .
v_call: TRBV6-5
cdr3_aa: CASSYSRNNQPQHF
cdr3_nt: TGTGCCAGCAGTTACTCGAGAAACAATCAGCCCCAGCATTTT

clone_size: .
j_call: TRBJ2-2
d_call: .
v_call: TRBV28
cdr3_aa: CASRGGAANTGELFF
cdr3_nt: TGTGCCAGCCGAGGTGGGGCAGCGAACACCGGGGAGCTGTTTTTT

clone_size: .
j_call: TRBJ1-2
d_call: TRBD1
v_call: TRBV15
cdr3_aa: CATSRYITGQGEGYTF
cdr3_nt: TGTGCCACCAGCAGATACATAACGGGACAGGGGGAGGGCTACACCTTC

clone_size: once
j_call: TRBJ2-7
d_call: TRBD1
v_call: TRBV30
cdr3_aa: CAWRRTGGEQYF
cdr3_nt: TGTGCCTGGAGGCGGACAGGGGGCGAGCAGTACTTC

clone_size: .
j_call: TRBJ1-1
d_call: TRBD1
v_call: TRBV6-5
cdr3_aa: CASSYYQGASEAFF
cdr3_nt: TGTGCCAGCAGTTACTACCAGGGGGCATCTGAAGCTTTCTTT

clone_size: once
j_call: TRBJ2-1
d_call: TRBD2
v_call: TRBV7-9
cdr3_aa: CASDRTSGIGGSGEQFF
cdr3_nt: TGTGCCAGCGACAGGACTAGCGGGATAGGGGGATCCGGAGAGCAGTTCTTC

clone_size: few
j_call: TRBJ1-1
d_call: .
v_call: TRBV4-2
cdr3_aa: CASNEQENTEAFF
cdr3_nt: TGTGCCAGCAACGAACAGGAGAACACTGAAGCTTTCTTT

clone_size: once
j_call: TRBJ2-7
d_call: TRBD1
v_call: TRBV6-4
cdr3_aa: CASRPTGSERDEQYF
cdr3_nt: TGTGCCAGCAGACCGACAGGGAGTGAACGCGACGAGCAGTACTTC

clone_size: .
j_call: TRBJ1-4
d_call: .
v_call: TRBV2
cdr3_aa: CASIGGRGEEKLFF
cdr3_nt: TGTGCCAGCATTGGGGGGAGGGGGGAGGAAAAACTGTTTTTT

clone_size: .
j_call: TRBJ2-1
d_call: .
v_call: TRBV13
cdr3_aa: CASSFGYEAGGNEQFF
cdr3_nt: TGTGCCAGCAGCTTTGGGTATGAGGCGGGCGGCAATGAGCAGTTCTTC

clone_size: .
j_call: TRBJ1-1
d_call: TRBD1
v_call: TRBV10-1
cdr3_aa: CASSDGTGRRGTEAFF
cdr3_nt: TGCGCCAGCAGTGATGGGACAGGGAGGAGGGGCACTGAAGCTTTCTTT

clone_size: .
j_call: TRBJ2-7
d_call: TRBD1
v_call: TRBV10-3
cdr3_aa: CAISPGTGTYEQYF
cdr3_nt: TGTGCCATCAGTCCCGGGACAGGTACCTACGAGCAGTACTTC

clone_size: .
j_call: TRBJ2-7
d_call: .
v_call: TRBV7-2
cdr3_aa: CASSLRQRSYEQYF
cdr3_nt: TGTGCCAGCAGCTTACGACAGAGATCCTACGAGCAGTACTTC

clone_size: .
j_call: TRBJ2-2
d_call: .
v_call: TRBV6-1
cdr3_aa: CASSETRVGELFF
cdr3_nt: TGTGCCAGCAGTGAAACCCGGGTCGGGGAGCTGTTTTTT

clone_size: .
j_call: TRBJ2-7
d_call: TRBD1
v_call: TRBV28
cdr3_aa: CASGQGPYEQYF
cdr3_nt: TGTGCCAGCGGACAGGGACCGTACGAGCAGTACTTC

clone_size: .
j_call: TRBJ2-7
d_call: TRBD2
v_call: TRBV5-4
cdr3_aa: CASSLGLAGWSSYEQYF
cdr3_nt: TGTGCCAGCAGCTTGGGACTAGCGGGATGGAGCTCCTACGAGCAGTACTTC

clone_size: few
j_call: TRBJ2-6
d_call: .
v_call: TRBV19
cdr3_aa: CASRPGHSSGANVLTF
cdr3_nt: TGTGCCAGTAGGCCGGGACATAGCTCTGGGGCCAACGTCCTGACTTTC

clone_size: .
j_call: TRBJ1-2
d_call: .
v_call: TRBV19
cdr3_aa: CASSQTGFYGYTF
cdr3_nt: TGTGCCAGTAGCCAAACAGGGTTCTATGGCTACACCTTC